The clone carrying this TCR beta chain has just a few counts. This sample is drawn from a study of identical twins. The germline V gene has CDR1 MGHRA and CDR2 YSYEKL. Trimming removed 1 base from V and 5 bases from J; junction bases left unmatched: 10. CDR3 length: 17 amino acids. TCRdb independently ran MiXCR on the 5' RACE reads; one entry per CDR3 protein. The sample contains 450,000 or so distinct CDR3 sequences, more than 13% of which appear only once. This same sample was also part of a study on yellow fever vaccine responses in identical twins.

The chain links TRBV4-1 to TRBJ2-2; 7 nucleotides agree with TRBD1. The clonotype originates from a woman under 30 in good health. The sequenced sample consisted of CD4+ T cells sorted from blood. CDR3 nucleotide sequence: TGCGCCAGCAGCCAAGGTTTAGGGACAGTCAGGACCGGGGAGCTGTTTTTT. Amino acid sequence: CASSQGLGTVRTGELFF.